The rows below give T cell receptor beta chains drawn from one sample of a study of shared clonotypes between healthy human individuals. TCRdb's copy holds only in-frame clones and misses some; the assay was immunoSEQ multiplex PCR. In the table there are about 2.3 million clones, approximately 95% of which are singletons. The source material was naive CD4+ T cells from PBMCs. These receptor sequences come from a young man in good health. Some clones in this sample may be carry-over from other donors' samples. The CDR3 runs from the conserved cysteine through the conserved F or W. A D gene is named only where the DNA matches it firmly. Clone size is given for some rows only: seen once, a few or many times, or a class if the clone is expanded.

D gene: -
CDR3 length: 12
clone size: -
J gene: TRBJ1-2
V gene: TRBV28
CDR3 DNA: TGTGCCAGCAGTTTTAAGGGGGTCGGCTACACCTTC
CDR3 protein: CASSFKGVGYTF

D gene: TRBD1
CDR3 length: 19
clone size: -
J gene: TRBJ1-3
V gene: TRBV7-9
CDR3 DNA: TGTGCCAGCAGCCAACCAAGAGTTGACAGGGGGGACTCTGGAAACACCATATATTTT
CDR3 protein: CASSQPRVDRGDSGNTIYF

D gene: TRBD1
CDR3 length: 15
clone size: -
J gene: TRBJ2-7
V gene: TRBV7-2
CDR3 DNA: TGTGCCAGCAGTTCAGCCGGGACAGGGTACTACGAGCAGTACTTC
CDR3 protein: CASSSAGTGYYEQYF

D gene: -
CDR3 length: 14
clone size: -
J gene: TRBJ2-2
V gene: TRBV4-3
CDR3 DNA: TGCGCCAGCAGCAAAACCCCGGTGGCCGGGGAGCTGTTTTTT
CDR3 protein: CASSKTPVAGELFF

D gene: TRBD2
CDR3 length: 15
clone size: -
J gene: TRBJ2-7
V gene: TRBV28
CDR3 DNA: TGTGCCAGCAGTTTATTAGGACTAGCGCCCTACGAGCAGTACTTC
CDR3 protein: CASSLLGLAPYEQYF

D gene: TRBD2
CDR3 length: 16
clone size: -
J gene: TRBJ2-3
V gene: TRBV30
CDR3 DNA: TGTGCCTGGAGTGGGGAAATAGCGGGAGACGTGGATACGCAGTATTTT
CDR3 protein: CAWSGEIAGDVDTQYF

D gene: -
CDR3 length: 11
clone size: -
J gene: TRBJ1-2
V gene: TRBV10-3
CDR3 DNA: TGTGCCATCAGTGCTAAAGGTGGCTACACCTTC
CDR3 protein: CAISAKGGYTF

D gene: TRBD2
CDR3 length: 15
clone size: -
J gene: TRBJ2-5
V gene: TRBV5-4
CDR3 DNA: TGTGCCAGCAGCTTTGGAGGACTAGTCGGGGAGACCCAGTACTTC
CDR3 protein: CASSFGGLVGETQYF

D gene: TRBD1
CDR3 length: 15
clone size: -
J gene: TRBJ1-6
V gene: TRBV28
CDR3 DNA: TGTGCCAGCAGTACGCCGGGACAGGGGTACTCACCCCTCCACTTT
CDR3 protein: CASSTPGQGYSPLHF

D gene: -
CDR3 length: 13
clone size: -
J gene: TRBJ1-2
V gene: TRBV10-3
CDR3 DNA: TGTGCCATCAGTGAGGTTTATGGGCATGGCTACACCTTC
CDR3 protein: CAISEVYGHGYTF

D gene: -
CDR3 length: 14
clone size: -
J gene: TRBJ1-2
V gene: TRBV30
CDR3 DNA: TGTGCCTGGAGTGTATTGGGGCTTAACTATGGCTACACCTTC
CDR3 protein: CAWSVLGLNYGYTF

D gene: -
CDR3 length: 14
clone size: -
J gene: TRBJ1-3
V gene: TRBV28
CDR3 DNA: TGTGCCAGCAGGGAAAGGCGCTCTGGAAACACCATATATTTT
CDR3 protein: CASRERRSGNTIYF

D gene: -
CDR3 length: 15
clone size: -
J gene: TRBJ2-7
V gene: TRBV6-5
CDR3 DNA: TGTGCCAGCAGTCTGACCCACGTATTAGGATACGAGCAGTACTTC
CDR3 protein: CASSLTHVLGYEQYF

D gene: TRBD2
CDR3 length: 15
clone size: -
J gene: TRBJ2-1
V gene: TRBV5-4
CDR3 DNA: TGTGCCAGCAGCTTGGTACTAGCGGGGTACAATGAGCAGTTCTTC
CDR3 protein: CASSLVLAGYNEQFF

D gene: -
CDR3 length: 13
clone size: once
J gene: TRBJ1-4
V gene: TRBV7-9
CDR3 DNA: TGTGCCGGCCAAGTTCGGCAGAATGAAAAACTGTTTTTT
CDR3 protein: CAGQVRQNEKLFF

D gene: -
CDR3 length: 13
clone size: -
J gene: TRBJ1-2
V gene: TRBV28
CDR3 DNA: TGTGCCAGCAGCTCCGGGACAAACTATGGCTACACCTTC
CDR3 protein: CASSSGTNYGYTF

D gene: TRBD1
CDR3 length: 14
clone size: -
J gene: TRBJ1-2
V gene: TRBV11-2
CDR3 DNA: TGTGCCAGCAGTATGACAGGGGGTAACTATGGCTACACCTTC
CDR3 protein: CASSMTGGNYGYTF

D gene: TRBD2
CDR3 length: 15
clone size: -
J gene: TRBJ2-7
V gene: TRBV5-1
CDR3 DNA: TGCGCCAGCAGCTTGGTAACTAGCGGAACCTACGAGCAGTACTTC
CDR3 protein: CASSLVTSGTYEQYF

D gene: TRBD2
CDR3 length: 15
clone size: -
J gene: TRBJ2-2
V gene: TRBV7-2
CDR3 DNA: TGTGCCAGCAGCTTGTTACTAGCGGGAGGCGGGGAGCTGTTTTTT
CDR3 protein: CASSLLLAGGGELFF

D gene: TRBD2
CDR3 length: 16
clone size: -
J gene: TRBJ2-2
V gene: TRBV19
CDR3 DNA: TGTGCCAGTATTCCAGCGGGACTCGCGAACACCGGGGAGCTGTTTTTT
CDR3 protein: CASIPAGLANTGELFF

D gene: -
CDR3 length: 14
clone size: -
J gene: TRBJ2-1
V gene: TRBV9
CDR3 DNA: TGTGCCAGCAGCGTAGCCGGGGTTTACAATGAGCAGTTCTTC
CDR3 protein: CASSVAGVYNEQFF

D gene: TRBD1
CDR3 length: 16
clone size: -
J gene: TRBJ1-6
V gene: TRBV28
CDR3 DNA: TGTGCCAGCAGTACCACTGGGACAGGCACGAATTCACCCCTCCACTTT
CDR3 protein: CASSTTGTGTNSPLHF

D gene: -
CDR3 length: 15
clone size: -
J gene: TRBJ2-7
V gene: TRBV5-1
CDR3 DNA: TGCGCCAGCAGCCAGGGTGGCGAGAGCTCCTACGAGCAGTACTTC
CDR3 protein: CASSQGGESSYEQYF

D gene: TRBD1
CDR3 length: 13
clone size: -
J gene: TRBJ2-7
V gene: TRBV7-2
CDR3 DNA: TGTGCCAGCAGCTTACAGGGGGCCTACGAGCAGTACTTC
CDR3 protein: CASSLQGAYEQYF

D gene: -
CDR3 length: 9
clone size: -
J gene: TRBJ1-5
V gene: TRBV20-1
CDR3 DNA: TGCAGCGTTAATCAGCCCCAGCATTTT
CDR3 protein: CSVNQPQHF

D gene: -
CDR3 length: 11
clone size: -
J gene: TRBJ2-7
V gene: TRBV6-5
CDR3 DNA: TGTGCCAGCAGTTATAGGACACAGCAGTACTTC
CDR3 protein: CASSYRTQQYF

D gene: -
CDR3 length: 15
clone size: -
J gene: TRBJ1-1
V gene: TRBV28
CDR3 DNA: TGTGCCAGCAGCCACCCTGACAGACAGAACACTGAAGCTTTCTTT
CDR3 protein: CASSHPDRQNTEAFF

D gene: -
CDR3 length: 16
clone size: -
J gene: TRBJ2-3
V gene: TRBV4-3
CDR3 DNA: TGCGCCAGCAGCCCCGGCCGAGGCGGGGCCACGGATACGCAGTATTTT
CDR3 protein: CASSPGRGGATDTQYF

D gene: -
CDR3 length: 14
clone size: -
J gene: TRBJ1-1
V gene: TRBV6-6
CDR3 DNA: TGTGCCAGCAGTTATGCATGGCAAATCGCTGAAGCTTTCTTT
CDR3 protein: CASSYAWQIAEAFF

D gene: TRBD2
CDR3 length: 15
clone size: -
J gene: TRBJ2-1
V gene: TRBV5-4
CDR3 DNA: TGTGCCAGCAGAACCGGGACTAGCGTCTACAATGAGCAGTTCTTC
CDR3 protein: CASRTGTSVYNEQFF

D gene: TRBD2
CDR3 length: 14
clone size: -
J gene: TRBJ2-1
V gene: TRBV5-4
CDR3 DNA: TGTGCCAGCAGCTTTAGCGGGAGGGGAGGTGAGCAGTTCTTC
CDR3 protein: CASSFSGRGGEQFF

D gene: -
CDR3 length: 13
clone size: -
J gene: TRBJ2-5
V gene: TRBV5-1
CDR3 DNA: TGCGCCAGCAGCTTCGGAAACCAAGAGACCCAGTACTTC
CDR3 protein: CASSFGNQETQYF

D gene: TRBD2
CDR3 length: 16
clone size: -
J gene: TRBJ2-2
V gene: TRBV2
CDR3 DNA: TGTGCCAGCGGAAAAGGGACTAGCGGGAGCACCGGGGAGCTGTTTTTT
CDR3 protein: CASGKGTSGSTGELFF

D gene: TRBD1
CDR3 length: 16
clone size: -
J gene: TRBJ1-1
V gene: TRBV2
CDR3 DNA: TGTGCCAGCAGATTGGGACAGGGGGTTGGTGGCACTGAAGCTTTCTTT
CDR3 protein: CASRLGQGVGGTEAFF

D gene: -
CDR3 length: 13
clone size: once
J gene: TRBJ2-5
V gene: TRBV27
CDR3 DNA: TGTGCCAGCATGGCCCGGGGGAGGGAGACCCAGTACTTC
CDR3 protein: CASMARGRETQYF

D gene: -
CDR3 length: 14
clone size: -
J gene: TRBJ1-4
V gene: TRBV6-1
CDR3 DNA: TGTGCCAGCAGTGTCCCCTCAGGCAATGAAAAACTGTTTTTT
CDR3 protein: CASSVPSGNEKLFF

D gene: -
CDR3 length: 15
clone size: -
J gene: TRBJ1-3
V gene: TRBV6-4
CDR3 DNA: TGTGCCAGCAGTGACTGGCCGGGCCCTGGAAACACCATATATTTT
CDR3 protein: CASSDWPGPGNTIYF

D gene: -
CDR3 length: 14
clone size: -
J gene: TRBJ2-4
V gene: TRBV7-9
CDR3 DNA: TGTGCCAGCAGCCCACGCCCCCCTAAAAACATTCAGTACTTC
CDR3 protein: CASSPRPPKNIQYF

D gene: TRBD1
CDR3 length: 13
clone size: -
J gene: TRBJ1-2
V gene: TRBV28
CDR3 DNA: TGTGCCAGCAGTCCTCAGGGGGTTCGAGGCTACACCTTC
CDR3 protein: CASSPQGVRGYTF